This entry lists 21 T cell receptor beta chains sequenced from one sample in a study of prognosis after radiotherapy for stage I lung cancer. From genomic DNA, TCR beta CDR3 was amplified by two-round multiplex PCR. Initially, in first-round PCR, primers specific to each TRBV and TRBJ gene were used. TCRdb ran MiXCR on the multiplex PCR reads and lists one entry per CDR3 protein. Among about 22,000 distinct CDR3 sequences, roughly 37% were seen once, and the ten largest hold around 50%. Sequencing was performed on PBMCs, taken before or after stereotactic body radiation therapy (not recorded which). The receptors here all came from a donor aged 50 or older with non-small cell lung cancer.

This clonotype was seen at least ten times. The V and J genes are TRBV7-3 and TRBJ2-1; weak D call: TRBD2 (5 bases). The CDR3 runs to 15 residues. V lost 6 bases and J lost 7, with 19 bases in between. Germline V lookup: CDR1 SGHTA, CDR2 FQGTGA. The CDR3 sequence is CASRSGRNSGNEQFF. The CDR3 nucleotides read TGTGCCAGCAGAAGCGGCCGCAATTCGGGGAATGAGCAGTTCTTC.

The table lists this clonotype with many counts. The chain recombines TRBV18 with TRBJ2-1; D unclear. Germline V lookup: CDR1 KGHSH, CDR2 LQKENI. CDR3 size: 15 residues. V gave up 3 bases and J gave up 2 bases, with 11 bases separating them. CDR3 sequence: CASSPGGKTYNEQFF. In DNA form, the CDR3 reads TGTGCCAGCTCACCTGGTGGGAAAACCTACAATGAGCAGTTCTTC.

The rearrangement links TRBV19 to TRBJ1-1; D not resolved. V lost 4 bases, J lost 6 bases, and 21 bases lay in between. Germline CDR1 is LNHDA and CDR2 is SQIVND (reference sequence). CDR3 length equals 16 residues. In DNA form, the CDR3 reads TGTGCCAGTAGTAGGGGTCGGTCGTTTGTTGGACCTGAAGCTTTCTTT. It codes for CASSRGRSFVGPEAFF.

This clonotype was recorded at least ten times. The chain recombines TRBV5-1 with TRBJ1-6, with D tentatively TRBD1 (6 bases). There are 13 residues in the CDR3. V gave up 0 bases and J gave up 11 bases, with 9 bases separating them. Looked up from germline, CDR1 is SGHRS and CDR2 is YFSETQ. In DNA, the CDR3 is TGCGCCAGCAGCTTGGCCGGGGACACACCCCTCCACTTT. Amino acid sequence: CASSLAGDTPLHF.

This clonotype was counted many times. The rearrangement links TRBV7-9 to TRBJ1-2; D is perhaps TRBD1 (6 bases). Germline CDR1 reads SEHNR; CDR2 reads FQNEAQ (reference sequence). The CDR3 runs to 15 residues. Trimming left V 8 bases short and J 0 bases short, with 16 bases between. The CDR3 sequence: CASSIRTETNYGYTF. DNA for the CDR3: TGTGCCAGCTCAATTCGGACAGAAACTAACTATGGCTACACCTTC.

On this clonotype itself: A read error may explain this, as a much larger clone is one base away. The chain recombines TRBV6-1 with TRBJ1-4; 8 bases agree with TRBD1. CDR3 length: 15 residues. CDR1 and CDR2 (germline): MNHNS, SASEGT. V was clipped by 7 bases and J by 5 bases; unmatched bases: 9. The CDR3 is CASIARTGRNEKLFF. The CDR3 DNA sequence: TGTGCCAGCATTGCCCGGACAGGGAGAAATGAAAAACTGTTTTTT.

This clonotype was recorded at least ten times. V usage is TRBV7-3 and J usage is TRBJ2-3; D remains ambiguous. CDR1 is SGHTA and CDR2 is FQGTGA in the germline V gene. V lost 5 bases and J 4 bases, leaving 10 bases between the germline ends. CDR3 length: 13 residues. The CDR3 nucleotides read TGTGCCAGCAGCCCAACCCACGCAGATACGCAGTATTTT. It is translated as CASSPTHADTQYF.

Worth noting for this clonotype: This sequence is one base from a far larger clone and is likely a read error. The chain uses TRBV6-4 and TRBJ2-3; 8 positions match TRBD2. V was clipped by 7 bases and J by 0 bases; unmatched bases: 6. The length of the CDR3 is 15 residues. The germline CDR1 and CDR2 sequences are MRHNA and SNTAGT. As DNA, the CDR3 is TGTGCCAGCATGCCGGGAGGGCCTAGCACAGATACGCAGTATTTT. This encodes CASMPGGPSTDTQYF.

The count of this clonotype is one. A read error likely explains this, since a far larger clone differs by one base. It is likely a read error, because the conserved phenylalanine at the end of the CDR3 is missing. The genes are TRBV12-3 or TRBV12-4 and TRBJ2-3; TRBD2 agrees at 12 bases. J was trimmed by 0 bases and V by 7 bases; bases with no gene match: 5. The CDR3 consists of 16 residues. CDR3 bases: TGTGCCAGCAATCTAGCGGGAGGGTCTAGCACAGATACGCAGTATCTT. Its translation is CASNLAGGSSTDTQYL.

The chain joins TRBV11-2 to TRBJ2-6; 15 nucleotides line up with TRBD2. The CDR3 has 20 residues. The junction had 8 bases not matched to a gene; V was cut back by 1 base and J by 4 bases. CDR1 is SGHAT and CDR2 is FQNNGV in the germline V gene. The DNA of the CDR3 is TGTGCCAGCAGCTTAGCGTACGGACTAGCGGGGGGGCGAGGGGCCAACGTCCTGACTTTC. It specifies CASSLAYGLAGGRGANVLTF.

The CDR3 region is CASGSATREQYF. The CDR3 DNA reads as TGTGCCAGCGGGAGCGCCACGAGGGAGCAGTACTTC. The chain links TRBV11-3 to TRBJ2-7; a weak D match, TRBD2 (5 bases). Trimming shortened V by 8 bases and J by 7 bases, and 15 bases separated the two germline ends. This CDR3 has 12 residues. Germline V gene lookup returns CDR1 SGHNT and CDR2 YENEEA.

This clonotype was seen only once. Since a far larger clone is one base different, this is likely a read error. V gene TRBV7-9 combines with J gene TRBJ2-1; TRBD2 matches 9 bases. This CDR3 is 15 amino acids long. Losses at the gene ends were 2 bases for V and 9 bases for J; bases not matched to a gene: 8. Germline values: CDR1 SEHNR, CDR2 FQNEAQ (reference sequence). The CDR3 region has the DNA TGTGCCAGCAGCTTACTTAGCGGGAGTTATGGTGAGCAGTTCTTC. Protein product: CASSLLSGSYGEQFF. Full variable domain (remainder filled in from reference TRBV7-9 and TRBJ2-1): DTGVSQNPRHKITKRGQNVTFRCDPISEHNRLYWYRQTLGQGPEFLTYFQNEAQLEKSRLLSDRFSAERPKGSFSTLEIQRTEQGDSAMYLCASSLLSGSYGEQFFGPGTRLTVL.

This clonotype was observed many times. One end of the junction varies from germline; a read error may be responsible. The chain combines TRBV4-1 with TRBJ2-2; perhaps TRBD2 as D (5 bases). The germline CDR1 and CDR2 sequences are MGHRA and YSYEKL. The CDR3 has 15 residues. The CDR3 DNA reads TGTGCCAGCAGCCAAGATGTCGGGGTCACCGGGGAGCTGTTTTTT. As protein: CASSQDVGVTGELFF.

The chain has TRBV12-3 or TRBV12-4 and TRBJ1-2; no firm D call. V was clipped by 6 bases and J by 2 bases, with 7 bases between them. The CDR3 has 12 residues. This chain's CDR3 is CASRIMNYGYTF. The CDR3 DNA reads TGTGCCAGCAGGATAATGAACTATGGCTACACCTTC.

Remarks on this clonotype: The final CDR3 position lacks the conserved phenylalanine or tryptophan, pointing to a likely read error. The V call is TRBV20-1, the J call TRBJ2-1; 7 bases are a match to TRBD2. The J segment lost 0 bases and the V segment lost 3 bases, leaving 5 bases of the junction unmatched. Germline V CDR1 and CDR2: DFQATT, SNEGSKA (reference sequence). There are 15 residues in the CDR3. CDR3 sequence: CSASTGGSSYNEQFY. The CDR3 DNA reads as TGCAGTGCTAGTACGGGCGGGAGCTCCTACAATGAGCAGTTCTAC.

This clonotype was recorded at least ten times. V gene TRBV12-3 or TRBV12-4 combines with J gene TRBJ1-1; maybe TRBD1 (5 bases). The CDR3 runs to 15 residues. Trimming left V 6 bases short and J 3 bases short, with 17 bases between. As DNA, the CDR3 is TGTGCCAGCAGCTACGGCCCTTCGGGGCACACTGAAGCTTTCTTT. It translates to CASSYGPSGHTEAFF.

This clonotype showed up just a few times. This chain uses TRBV5-4 with TRBJ2-3, with a tentative D call TRBD2 (6 bases). CDR3 length: 14 amino acids. From germline, CDR1 is SGHNT and CDR2 YYREEE (reference sequence). Trimming took off 4 bases at V and 2 bases at J, with 11 bases between the two ends. In DNA form, the CDR3 reads TGTGCCAGCAGCGCCGGAGGGTACACAGATACGCAGTATTTT. Residues: CASSAGGYTDTQYF.

This clonotype appeared many times. The genes are TRBV3-1 and TRBJ2-7; D uncertain. Germline CDR1 and CDR2: LGHDT and YNNKEL (reference sequence). The CDR3 runs 14 residues. V lost 1 base and J 1 base, leaving 8 bases between the germline ends. CDR3 sequence reads: CASSQGPISYEQYF. CDR3 coding DNA: TGTGCCAGCAGCCAAGGCCCGATTTCCTACGAGCAGTACTTC.

The J gene is TRBJ2-2, the V gene TRBV7-2; D unresolved. Trimming pared 2 bases from V and 5 bases from J, leaving 15 bases between. The CDR3 runs to 16 residues. The germline V gene has CDR1 SGHTA and CDR2 FQGNSA. The CDR3: CASSLMPVPRTGELFF. DNA of the CDR3: TGTGCCAGCAGCTTAATGCCAGTGCCTCGGACCGGGGAGCTGTTTTTT.

With regard to this clonotype: The junction and the germline gene differ at one end; a read error may be behind it. V usage is TRBV5-1 and J usage is TRBJ2-2; the D call may be TRBD1 or TRBD2 (5 bases each). There are 15 residues in the CDR3. The V gene's germline CDR1 is SGHRS and CDR2 YFSETQ. CDR3 DNA sequence: TGCGCCAGCAGCTTGTCCCTGCAGGGCATCGGGGATCTGTTTTTT. Translating gives CASSLSLQGIGDLFF.

The chain links TRBV27 to TRBJ2-2; the D gene could be TRBD1 or TRBD2 (5 bases each). Germline V lookup: CDR1 MNHEY, CDR2 SMNVEV (reference sequence). V lost 5 bases and J lost 4, with 17 bases in between. The CDR3 runs to 16 residues. CDR3 in DNA: TGTGCCAGCAGTCCCCTTTTGGCTGGGGGCACCGGGGAGCTGTTTTTT. Translating gives CASSPLLAGGTGELFF.